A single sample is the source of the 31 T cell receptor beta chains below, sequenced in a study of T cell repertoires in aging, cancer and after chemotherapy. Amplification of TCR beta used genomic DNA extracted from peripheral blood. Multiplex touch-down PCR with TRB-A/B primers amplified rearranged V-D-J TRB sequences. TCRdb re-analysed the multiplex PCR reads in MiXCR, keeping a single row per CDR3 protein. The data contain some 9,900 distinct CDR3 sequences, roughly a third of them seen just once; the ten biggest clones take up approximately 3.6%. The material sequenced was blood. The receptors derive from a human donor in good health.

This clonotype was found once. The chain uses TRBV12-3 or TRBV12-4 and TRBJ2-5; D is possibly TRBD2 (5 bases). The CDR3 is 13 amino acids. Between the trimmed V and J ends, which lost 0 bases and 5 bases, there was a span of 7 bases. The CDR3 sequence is CASSLAGGETQYF. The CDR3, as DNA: TGTGCCAGCAGTTTAGCTGGCGGGGAGACCCAGTACTTC.

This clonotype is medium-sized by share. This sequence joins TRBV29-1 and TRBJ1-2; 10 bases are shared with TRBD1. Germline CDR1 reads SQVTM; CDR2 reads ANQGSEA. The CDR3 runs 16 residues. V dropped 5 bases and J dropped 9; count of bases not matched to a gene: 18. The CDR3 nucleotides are TGCAGCGTTCCCCACAACAGTTGGGACAGGGGTGGGAGCTACACCTTC. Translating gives CSVPHNSWDRGGSYTF.

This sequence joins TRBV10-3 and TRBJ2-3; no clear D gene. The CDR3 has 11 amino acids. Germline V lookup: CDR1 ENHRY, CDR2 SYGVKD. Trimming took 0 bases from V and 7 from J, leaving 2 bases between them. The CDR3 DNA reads TGTGCCATCAGTGAGTCGTATACGCAGTATTTT. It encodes CAISESYTQYF.

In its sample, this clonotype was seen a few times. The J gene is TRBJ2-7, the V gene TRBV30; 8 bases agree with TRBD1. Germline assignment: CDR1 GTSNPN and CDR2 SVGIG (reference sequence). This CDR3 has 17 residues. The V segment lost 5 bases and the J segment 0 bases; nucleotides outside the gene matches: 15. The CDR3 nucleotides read TGTGCCTGGCGACGCTCCGGGACAGGCTCTATCTCCTACGAGCAGTACTTC. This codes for CAWRRSGTGSISYEQYF.

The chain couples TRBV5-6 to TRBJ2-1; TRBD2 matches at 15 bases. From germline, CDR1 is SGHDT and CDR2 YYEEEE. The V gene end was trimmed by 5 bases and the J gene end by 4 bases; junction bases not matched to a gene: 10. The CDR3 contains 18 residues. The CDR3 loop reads CASRGTSGGPKKYNEQFF. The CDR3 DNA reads TGTGCCAGCAGGGGGACTAGCGGGGGGCCGAAGAAATACAATGAGCAGTTCTTC.

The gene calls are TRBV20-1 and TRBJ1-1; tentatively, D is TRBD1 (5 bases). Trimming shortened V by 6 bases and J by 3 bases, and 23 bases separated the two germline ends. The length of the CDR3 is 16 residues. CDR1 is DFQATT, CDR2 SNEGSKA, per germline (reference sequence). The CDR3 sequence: CSALGGRGPLDTEAFF. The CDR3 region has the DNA TGCAGTGCCTTGGGGGGGAGGGGACCTTTGGACACTGAAGCTTTCTTT.

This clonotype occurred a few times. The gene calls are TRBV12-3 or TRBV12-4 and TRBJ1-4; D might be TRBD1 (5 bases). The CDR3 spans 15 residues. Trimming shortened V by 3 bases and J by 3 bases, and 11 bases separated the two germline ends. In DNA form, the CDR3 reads TGTGCCAGCAGTTTTATGGACACCGCTAATGAAAAACTGTTTTTT. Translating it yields CASSFMDTANEKLFF.

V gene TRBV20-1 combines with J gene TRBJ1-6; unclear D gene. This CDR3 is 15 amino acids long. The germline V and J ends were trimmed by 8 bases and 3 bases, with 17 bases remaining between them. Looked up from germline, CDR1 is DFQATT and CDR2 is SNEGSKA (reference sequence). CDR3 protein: CSTVDVVGYNSPLHF. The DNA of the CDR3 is TGCAGTACGGTTGATGTGGTCGGCTATAATTCACCCCTCCACTTT.

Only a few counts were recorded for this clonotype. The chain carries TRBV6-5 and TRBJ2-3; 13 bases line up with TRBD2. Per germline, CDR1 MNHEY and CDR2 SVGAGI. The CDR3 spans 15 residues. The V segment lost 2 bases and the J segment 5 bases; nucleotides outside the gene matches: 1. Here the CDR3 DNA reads TGTGCCAGCAGTTACACTAGCGGGGGGGTAGATACGCAGTATTTT. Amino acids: CASSYTSGGVDTQYF.

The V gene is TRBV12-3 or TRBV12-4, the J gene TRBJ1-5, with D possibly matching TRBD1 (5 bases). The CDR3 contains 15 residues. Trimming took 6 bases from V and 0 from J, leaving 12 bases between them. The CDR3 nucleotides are TGTGCCAGCAGCCGGGACGGGTATAGCAATCAGCCCCAGCATTTT. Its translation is CASSRDGYSNQPQHF.

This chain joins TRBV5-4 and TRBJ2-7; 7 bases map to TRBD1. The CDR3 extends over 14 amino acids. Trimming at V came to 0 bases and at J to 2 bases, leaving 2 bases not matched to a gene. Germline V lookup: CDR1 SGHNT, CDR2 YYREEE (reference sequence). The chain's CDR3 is CASSLEDRPYEQYF. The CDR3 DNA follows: TGTGCCAGCAGCTTGGAGGACAGGCCCTACGAGCAGTACTTC.

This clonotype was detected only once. CDR3 residues: CASRDGTGGGTLYGYTF. In DNA, the CDR3 is TGTGCCAGCAGGGATGGGACAGGGGGGGGGACTTTGTATGGCTACACCTTC. The chain combines TRBV28 with TRBJ1-2; TRBD1 matches at 11 bases. V shed 6 bases and J 5 bases; nucleotides not matched to a gene: 14. Germline CDR1 is MDHEN and CDR2 is SYDVKM. The CDR3 has 17 amino acids.

The CDR3 is CASKLEGGPREQFF. The CDR3 region has the DNA TGTGCCAGCAAATTGGAGGGGGGGCCTCGGGAGCAGTTCTTC. The V call is TRBV7-2, the J call TRBJ2-1, with D possibly matching TRBD2 (7 bases). This CDR3 spans 14 amino acids. Deletions cut 7 bases from V and 10 bases from J, with 20 bases between. In germline, CDR1 is SGHTA, CDR2 FQGNSA.

The DNA for the CDR3 is TGTGCCAGCAGTTACTCGACTTGGGGAATTGAAGCTTTCTTT. Translating gives CASSYSTWGIEAFF. The rearrangement links TRBV6-5 to TRBJ1-1; no definite D call. This CDR3 is built from 14 residues. The V end was cut by 0 bases, the J end by 7 bases, with 12 bases between. Germline CDR1 and CDR2: MNHEY and SVGAGI.

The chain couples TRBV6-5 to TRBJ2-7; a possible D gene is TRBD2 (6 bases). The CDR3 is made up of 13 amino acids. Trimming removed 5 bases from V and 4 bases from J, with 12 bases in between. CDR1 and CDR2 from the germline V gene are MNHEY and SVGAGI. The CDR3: CASSDRGGYEQYV. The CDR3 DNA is TGTGCCAGCAGTGACCGTGGGGGGTACGAGCAGTACGTC.

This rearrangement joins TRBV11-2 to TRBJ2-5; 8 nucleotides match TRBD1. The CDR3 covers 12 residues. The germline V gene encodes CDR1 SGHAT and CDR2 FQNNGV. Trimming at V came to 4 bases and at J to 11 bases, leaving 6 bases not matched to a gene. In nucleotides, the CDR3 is TGTGCCAGCAGCTCCCTCAGGGGGCGTCAGTACTTC. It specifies CASSSLRGRQYF.

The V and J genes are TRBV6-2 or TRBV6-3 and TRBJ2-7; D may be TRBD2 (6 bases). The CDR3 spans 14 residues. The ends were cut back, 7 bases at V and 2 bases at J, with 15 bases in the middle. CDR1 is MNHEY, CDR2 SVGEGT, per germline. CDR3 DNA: TGTGCCAGCACCCCGACGGGAGAGGCCTACGAGCAGTACGTC. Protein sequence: CASTPTGEAYEQYV.

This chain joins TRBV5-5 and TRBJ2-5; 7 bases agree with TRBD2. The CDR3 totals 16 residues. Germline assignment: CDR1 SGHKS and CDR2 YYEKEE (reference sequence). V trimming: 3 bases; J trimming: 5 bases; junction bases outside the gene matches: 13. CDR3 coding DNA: TGTGCCAGCAGCTCCCGCGGGGGTTCTAGATGGGAGACCCAGTACTTC. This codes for CASSSRGGSRWETQYF.

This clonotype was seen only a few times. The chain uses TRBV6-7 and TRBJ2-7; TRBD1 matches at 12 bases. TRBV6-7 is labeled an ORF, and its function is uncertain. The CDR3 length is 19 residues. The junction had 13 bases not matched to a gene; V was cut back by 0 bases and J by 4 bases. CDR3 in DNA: TGTGCCAGCAGTTACTCGACCCGCCCCCGGGACAGGGGGCGTTACGAGCAGTACGTC. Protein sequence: CASSYSTRPRDRGRYEQYV.

The CDR3 protein is CASSARNTIYF. CDR3 bases: TGTGCCAGCAGCGCCCGAAACACCATATATTTT. The chain recombines TRBV7-2 with TRBJ1-3; D gene unclear. The ends were cut back, 5 bases at V and 5 bases at J, with 4 bases in the middle. The CDR3 length is 11 residues. Germline V gene sequence: CDR1 SGHTA, CDR2 FQGNSA. Using reference TRBV7-2 and TRBJ1-3 for the parts outside the CDR3, the full variable domain is GAGVSQSPSNKVTEKGKDVELRCDPISGHTALYWYRQSLGQGLEFLIYFQGNSAPDKSGLPSDRFSAERTGGSVSTLTIQRTQQEDSAVYLCASSARNTIYFGEGSWLTVV.

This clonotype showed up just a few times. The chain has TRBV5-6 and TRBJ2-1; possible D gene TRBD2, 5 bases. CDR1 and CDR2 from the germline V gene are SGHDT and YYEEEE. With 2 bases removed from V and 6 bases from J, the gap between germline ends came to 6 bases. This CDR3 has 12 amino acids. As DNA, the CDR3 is TGTGCCAGCAGCTTAACTAGCAATGAGCAGTTCTTC. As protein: CASSLTSNEQFF.

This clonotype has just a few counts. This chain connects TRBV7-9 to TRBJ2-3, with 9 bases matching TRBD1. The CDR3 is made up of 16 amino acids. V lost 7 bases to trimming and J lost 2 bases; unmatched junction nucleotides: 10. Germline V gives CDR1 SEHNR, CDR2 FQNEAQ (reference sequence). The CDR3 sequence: CASILLGTGFTDTQYF. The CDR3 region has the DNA TGTGCCAGCATTTTGTTGGGGACAGGGTTCACAGATACGCAGTATTTT.

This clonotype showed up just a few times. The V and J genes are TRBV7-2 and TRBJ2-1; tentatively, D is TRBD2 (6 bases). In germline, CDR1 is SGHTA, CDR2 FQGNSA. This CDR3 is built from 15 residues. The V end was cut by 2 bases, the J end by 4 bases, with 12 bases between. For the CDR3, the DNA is TGTGCCAGCAGCTTATGGGGCGGGGCATACAATGAGCAGTTCTTC. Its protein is CASSLWGGAYNEQFF. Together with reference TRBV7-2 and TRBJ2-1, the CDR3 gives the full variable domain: GAGVSQSPSNKVTEKGKDVELRCDPISGHTALYWYRQSLGQGLEFLIYFQGNSAPDKSGLPSDRFSAERTGGSVSTLTIQRTQQEDSAVYLCASSLWGGAYNEQFFGPGTRLTVL.

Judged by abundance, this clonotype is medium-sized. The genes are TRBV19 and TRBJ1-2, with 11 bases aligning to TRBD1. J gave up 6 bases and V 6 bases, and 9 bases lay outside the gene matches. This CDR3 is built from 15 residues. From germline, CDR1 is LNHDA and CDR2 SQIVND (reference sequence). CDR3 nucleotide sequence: TGTGCCAGTAGCTCGGACAGGGGGCTCATCGATGGCTACACCTTC. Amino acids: CASSSDRGLIDGYTF.

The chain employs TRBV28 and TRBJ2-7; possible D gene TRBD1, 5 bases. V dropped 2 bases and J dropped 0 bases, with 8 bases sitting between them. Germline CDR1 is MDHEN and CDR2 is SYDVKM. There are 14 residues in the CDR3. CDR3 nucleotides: TGTGCCAGCAGTTTAACAGGCAGCTCCTACGAGCAGTACGTC. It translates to CASSLTGSSYEQYV.

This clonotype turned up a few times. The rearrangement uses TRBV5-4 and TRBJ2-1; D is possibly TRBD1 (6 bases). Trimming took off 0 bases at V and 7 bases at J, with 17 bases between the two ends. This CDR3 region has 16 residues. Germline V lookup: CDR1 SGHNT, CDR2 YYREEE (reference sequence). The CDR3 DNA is TGTGCCAGCAGCTTGGGTCCCTTGGCAGGGGAGAATGAGCAGTTCTTC. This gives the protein CASSLGPLAGENEQFF.

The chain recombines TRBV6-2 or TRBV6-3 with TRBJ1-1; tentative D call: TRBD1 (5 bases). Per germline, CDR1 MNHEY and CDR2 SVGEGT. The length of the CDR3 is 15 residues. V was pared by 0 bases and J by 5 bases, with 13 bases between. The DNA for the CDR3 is TGTGCCAGCAGTTACTCGGTTGTCGGGGGGACTGAAGCTTTCTTT. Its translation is CASSYSVVGGTEAFF.

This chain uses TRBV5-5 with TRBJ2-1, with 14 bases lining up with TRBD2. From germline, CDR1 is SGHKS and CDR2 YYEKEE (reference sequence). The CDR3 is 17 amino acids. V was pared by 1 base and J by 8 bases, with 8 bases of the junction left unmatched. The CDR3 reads CASSLLLTSGGADEQFF. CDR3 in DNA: TGTGCCAGCAGCTTGCTCTTGACTAGCGGGGGGGCCGATGAGCAGTTCTTC.

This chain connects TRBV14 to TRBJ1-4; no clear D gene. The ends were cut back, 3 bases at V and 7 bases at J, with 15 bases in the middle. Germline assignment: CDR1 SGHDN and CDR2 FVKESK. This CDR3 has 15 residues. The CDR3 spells CASSQGIRWGEKLFF. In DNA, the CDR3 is TGTGCCAGCAGCCAGGGAATTAGGTGGGGTGAAAAACTGTTTTTT.

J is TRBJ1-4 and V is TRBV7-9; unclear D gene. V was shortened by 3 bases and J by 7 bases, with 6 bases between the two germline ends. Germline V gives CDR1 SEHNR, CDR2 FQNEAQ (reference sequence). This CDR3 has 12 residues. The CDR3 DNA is TGTGCCAGCAGCTTGAACCTTGAAAAACTGTTTTTT. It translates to CASSLNLEKLFF. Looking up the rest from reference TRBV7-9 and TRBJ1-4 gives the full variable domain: DTGVSQNPRHKITKRGQNVTFRCDPISEHNRLYWYRQTLGQGPEFLTYFQNEAQLEKSRLLSDRFSAERPKGSFSTLEIQRTEQGDSAMYLCASSLNLEKLFFGSGTQLSVL.

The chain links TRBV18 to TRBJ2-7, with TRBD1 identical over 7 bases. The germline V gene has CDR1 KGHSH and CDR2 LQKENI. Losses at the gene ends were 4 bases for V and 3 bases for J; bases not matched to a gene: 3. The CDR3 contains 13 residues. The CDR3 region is CASSLDRFYEQYV. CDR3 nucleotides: TGTGCCAGCTCACTGGACAGGTTCTACGAGCAGTACGTC.